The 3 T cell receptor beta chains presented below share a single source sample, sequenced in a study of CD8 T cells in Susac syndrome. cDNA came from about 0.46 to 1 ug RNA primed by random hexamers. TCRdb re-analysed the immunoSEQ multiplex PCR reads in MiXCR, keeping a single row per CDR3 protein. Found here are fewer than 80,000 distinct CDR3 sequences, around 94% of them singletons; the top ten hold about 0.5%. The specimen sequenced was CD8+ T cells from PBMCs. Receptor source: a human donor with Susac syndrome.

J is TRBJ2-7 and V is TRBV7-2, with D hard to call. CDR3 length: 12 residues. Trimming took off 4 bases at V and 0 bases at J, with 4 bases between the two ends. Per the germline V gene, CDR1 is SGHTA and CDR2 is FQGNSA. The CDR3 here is CASSYPSYEQYF. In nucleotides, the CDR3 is TGTGCCAGCAGCTACCCCTCCTACGAGCAGTACTTC. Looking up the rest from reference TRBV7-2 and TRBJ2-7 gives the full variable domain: GAGVSQSPSNKVTEKGKDVELRCDPISGHTALYWYRQSLGQGLEFLIYFQGNSAPDKSGLPSDRFSAERTGGSVSTLTIQRTQQEDSAVYLCASSYPSYEQYFGPGTRLTVT.

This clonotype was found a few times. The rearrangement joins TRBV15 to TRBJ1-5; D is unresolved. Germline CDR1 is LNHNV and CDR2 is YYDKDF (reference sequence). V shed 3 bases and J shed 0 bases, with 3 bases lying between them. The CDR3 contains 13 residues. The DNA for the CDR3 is TGTGCCACCAGCAGGGCTAGCAATCAGCCCCAGCATTTT. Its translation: CATSRASNQPQHF.

The CDR3 loop reads CASSLALGGGGYGYTF. CDR3 coding DNA: TGCGCCAGCAGCTTGGCCTTGGGGGGAGGTGGCTATGGCTACACCTTC. V usage is TRBV5-1 and J usage is TRBJ1-2; a weak D match, TRBD1 (5 bases). V lost 0 bases, J lost 4 bases, and 16 bases lay in between. CDR1 and CDR2 (germline): SGHRS, YFSETQ. This CDR3 region has 16 residues. The full variable domain, completed using reference TRBV5-1 and TRBJ1-2, is KAGVTQTPRYLIKTRGQQVTLSCSPISGHRSVSWYQQTPGQGLQFLFEYFSETQRNKGNFPGRFSGRQFSNSRSEMNVSTLELGDSALYLCASSLALGGGGYGYTFGSGTRLTVV.